One sample yielded the 17 T cell receptor beta chains listed below, sequenced in a study of sequential checkpoint blockade in melanoma. TCRdb's table, derived via immunoSEQ multiplex PCR, lists solely in-frame clones and lacks some. Among several thousand clones listed, about 23% were seen once. The treatment was: randomized to nivolumab then ipilimumab (arm A) or the reverse (arm B). The sequencing used tumor tissue (inferred from file names), collected from a patient given nivolumab and ipilimumab in sequence. Receptors were obtained from a human donor with melanoma.

Relative to its sample, this clone is medium-sized (0.01 to 0.1%). V usage is TRBV11-3 and J usage is TRBJ2-1; D is uncertain. Germline assignment: CDR1 SGHNT and CDR2 YENEEA. V was pared by 5 bases and J by 0 bases, with 14 bases between. The CDR3 is 16 residues long. DNA of the CDR3: TGTGCCAGCAGCCATAGGGCGGCTAGCTCCTACAATGAGCAGTTCTTC. It yields the protein CASSHRAASSYNEQFF.

This clone was seen only a few times. The chain combines TRBV30 with TRBJ1-1; D is unresolved. Germline V gives CDR1 GTSNPN, CDR2 SVGIG (reference sequence). Between the trimmed V and J ends, which lost 4 bases and 0 bases, there was a span of 9 bases. The CDR3 length is 13 residues. CDR3 in DNA: TGTGCCTGGAAGGGCGGCTTGAACACTGAAGCTTTCTTT. Translating it yields CAWKGGLNTEAFF.

V gene TRBV6-8 combines with J gene TRBJ2-7; 11 positions match TRBD2. V dropped 4 bases and J dropped 6; count of bases not matched to a gene: 14. This CDR3 has 17 residues. From germline, CDR1 is MNHGY and CDR2 SAAAGT. CDR3 protein: CASSFTYISGRAAEQYF. The CDR3 nucleotides read TGTGCCAGCAGTTTTACGTATATTAGCGGGAGGGCCGCCGAGCAGTACTTC.

This clone turned up a few times. The CDR3 coding sequence is TGTGCCAGCAGCTCCAGCGGGAAGAACTCCTACGAGCAGTACTTC. Protein: CASSSSGKNSYEQYF. The chain carries TRBV6-8 and TRBJ2-7, with 7 bases aligning to TRBD2. Per germline, CDR1 MNHGY and CDR2 SAAAGT. V shed 6 bases, J shed 0 bases, and the junction held 8 bases outside the gene matches. The CDR3 sequence is 15 residues long.

This clone is termed medium-sized. This sequence joins TRBV11-3 and TRBJ2-1, with 7 bases lining up with TRBD1. The junction had 11 bases not matched to a gene; V was cut back by 5 bases and J by 7 bases. Per the germline V gene, CDR1 is SGHNT and CDR2 is YENEEA. The CDR3 consists of 15 residues. The CDR3: CASSHSTGNSNEQFF. The CDR3 DNA sequence: TGTGCCAGCAGCCACTCGACAGGGAATTCAAATGAGCAGTTCTTC.

V gene TRBV30 combines with J gene TRBJ2-3, with D perhaps given as TRBD1 or TRBD2 (6 bases each). CDR3 length equals 14 residues. Trimming stripped 1 base from V and 1 base from J, with 9 bases between. The V gene's germline CDR1 is GTSNPN and CDR2 SVGIG (reference sequence). The CDR3 DNA sequence: TGTGCCTGGAGTGCCGGGGGCGGCACAGATACGCAGTATTTT. Its protein is CAWSAGGGTDTQYF.

A few counts support this clone. The germline gene is not matched at one end of the junction; a read error may be the cause. The genes are TRBV9 and TRBJ1-1; no reliable D call. Germline loops: CDR1 SGDLS, CDR2 YYNGEE. The CDR3 has 13 amino acids. CDR3 bases: TGTGCCAGCAGCGTAGAGTCCCAGACCTCTACGGTCTTT. It specifies CASSVESQTSTVF.

This clone was seen ten or more times. The genes are TRBV11-3 and TRBJ2-5; 11 nucleotides line up with TRBD2. Unmatched junction bases numbered 13, after V lost 5 bases and J lost 2 bases. CDR3 length: 18 amino acids. Germline V gene sequence: CDR1 SGHNT, CDR2 YENEEA. In DNA form, the CDR3 reads TGTGCCAGCAGCCAAAATAGGCTAGCGGGGGGCCAACAAGAGACCCAGTACTTC. This translates into CASSQNRLAGGQQETQYF.

This clone was picked up many times. This rearrangement joins TRBV11-3 to TRBJ2-3; D might be TRBD2 (5 bases). The V gene lost 1 base and the J gene lost 8 bases, with 16 bases spanning the gap. Looked up from germline, CDR1 is SGHNT and CDR2 is YENEEA. The CDR3 runs to 15 residues. The CDR3 spells CASSLGGPNPGTQYF. The CDR3, as DNA: TGTGCCAGCAGCTTAGGCGGGCCCAACCCCGGTACGCAGTATTTT.

Only one count was recorded for this clone. The V and J genes are TRBV19 and TRBJ1-2; no definite D call. The CDR3 extends over 12 amino acids. Germline CDR1 LNHDA, CDR2 SQIVND (reference sequence). V lost 5 bases and J 4 bases, leaving 8 bases between the germline ends. The CDR3 reads CASSPEAYGYTF. The CDR3 coding sequence is TGTGCCAGTAGTCCCGAGGCCTATGGCTACACCTTC.

The chain employs TRBV18 and TRBJ2-7; D perhaps matches TRBD1 (7 bases). The CDR3 has 15 amino acids. Germline CDR1 and CDR2: KGHSH and LQKENI. V lost 1 base to trimming and J lost 4 bases, with 14 bases between them. CDR3 loop: CASSPQGAGTYEQYF. The CDR3 DNA is TGTGCCAGCTCACCACAGGGGGCGGGGACTTACGAGCAGTACTTC.

The gene calls are TRBV5-1 and TRBJ2-7; unclear D gene. The ends were cut back, 4 bases at V and 1 base at J, with 12 bases in the middle. The CDR3 loop spans 14 amino acids. Germline values: CDR1 SGHRS, CDR2 YFSETQ. The CDR3 loop is CASSLRDASYEQYF. The CDR3 bases are TGCGCCAGCAGCCTGCGTGACGCATCCTACGAGCAGTACTTC.

This clone was observed at least ten times. The V gene is TRBV11-3, the J gene TRBJ2-1, with 9 bases identical to TRBD2. The CDR3 runs 15 residues. With 4 bases clipped from V and 7 bases from J, the junction kept 8 bases outside the gene matches. Germline CDR1 reads SGHNT; CDR2 reads YENEEA. In nucleotides, the CDR3 is TGTGCCAGCAGCTCGAGGCGGGGGGGCGATAATGAGCAGTTCTTC. The encoded protein is CASSSRRGGDNEQFF.

CDR3 nucleotide sequence: TGTGCCAGCAGTGGACTAGAAGATAACACCGGGGAGCTGTTTTTT. Translation gives CASSGLEDNTGELFF. The chain uses TRBV6-8 and TRBJ2-2; TRBD2 aligns across 7 bases. The CDR3 has 15 residues. The junction had 5 bases not matched to a gene; V was cut back by 5 bases and J by 2 bases. The germline CDR1 and CDR2 sequences are MNHGY and SAAAGT.

This sequence joins TRBV6-1 and TRBJ1-1, with D uncertain. CDR3 size: 12 residues. Germline CDR1 is MNHNS and CDR2 is SASEGT. Trimming took 1 base from V and 7 from J, leaving 7 bases between them. CDR3 region: CASSEVGDEAFF. The CDR3 nucleotides are TGTGCCAGCAGTGAAGTTGGCGATGAAGCTTTCTTT.

J is TRBJ1-4 and V is TRBV14; 9 nucleotides agree with TRBD1. J gave up 0 bases and V 4 bases, and 12 bases lay outside the gene matches. The length of the CDR3 is 19 residues. Per germline, CDR1 SGHDN and CDR2 FVKESK. The CDR3 loop reads CASSLRTGENTATNEKLFF. For the CDR3, the DNA is TGTGCCAGCAGCCTAAGGACAGGGGAGAATACAGCAACTAATGAAAAACTGTTTTTT.

In its sample, this clone ranks as medium-sized (0.01 to 0.1%). This chain joins TRBV9 and TRBJ1-4, with a weak D call TRBD1 (6 bases). The CDR3 spans 16 residues. The V gene's germline CDR1 is SGDLS and CDR2 YYNGEE. Trimming pared 3 bases from V and 0 bases from J, leaving 12 bases between. The CDR3 here is CASSARGTATNEKLFF. For the CDR3, the DNA is TGTGCCAGCAGCGCAAGGGGGACGGCAACTAATGAAAAACTGTTTTTT.